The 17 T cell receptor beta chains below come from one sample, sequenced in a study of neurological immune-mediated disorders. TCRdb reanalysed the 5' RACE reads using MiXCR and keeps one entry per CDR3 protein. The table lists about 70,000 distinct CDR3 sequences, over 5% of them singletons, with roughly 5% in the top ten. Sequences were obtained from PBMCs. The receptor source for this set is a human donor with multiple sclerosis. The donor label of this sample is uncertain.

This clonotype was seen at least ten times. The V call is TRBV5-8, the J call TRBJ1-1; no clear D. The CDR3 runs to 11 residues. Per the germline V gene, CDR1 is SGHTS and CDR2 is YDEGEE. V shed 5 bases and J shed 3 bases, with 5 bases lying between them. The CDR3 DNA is TGTGCCAGCAGTCGGTACACTGAAGCTTTCTTT. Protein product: CASSRYTEAFF.

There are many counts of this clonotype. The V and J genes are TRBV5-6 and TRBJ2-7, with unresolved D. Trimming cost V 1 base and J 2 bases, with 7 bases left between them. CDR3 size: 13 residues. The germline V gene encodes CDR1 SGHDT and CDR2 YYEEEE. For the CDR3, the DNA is TGTGCCAGCAGCTTGTTGGGAACCTACGAGCAGTACTTC. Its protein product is CASSLLGTYEQYF. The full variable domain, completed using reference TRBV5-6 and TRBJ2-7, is DAGVTQSPTHLIKTRGQQVTLRCSPKSGHDTVSWYQQALGQGPQFIFQYYEEEERQRGNFPDRFSGHQFPNYSSELNVNALLLGDSALYLCASSLLGTYEQYFGPGTRLTVT.

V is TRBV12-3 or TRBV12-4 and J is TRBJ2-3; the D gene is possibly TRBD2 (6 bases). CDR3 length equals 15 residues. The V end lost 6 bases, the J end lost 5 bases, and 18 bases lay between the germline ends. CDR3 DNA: TGTGCCAGCAGCCCTCTGTGGGGGAGGATAGATACGCAGTATTTT. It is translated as CASSPLWGRIDTQYF.

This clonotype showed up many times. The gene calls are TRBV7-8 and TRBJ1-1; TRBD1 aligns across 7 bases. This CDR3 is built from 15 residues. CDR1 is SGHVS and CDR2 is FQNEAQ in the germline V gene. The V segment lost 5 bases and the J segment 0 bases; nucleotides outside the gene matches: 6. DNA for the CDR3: TGTGCCAGCAGCCGAGGGGGCAGTTTGAACACTGAAGCTTTCTTT. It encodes CASSRGGSLNTEAFF.

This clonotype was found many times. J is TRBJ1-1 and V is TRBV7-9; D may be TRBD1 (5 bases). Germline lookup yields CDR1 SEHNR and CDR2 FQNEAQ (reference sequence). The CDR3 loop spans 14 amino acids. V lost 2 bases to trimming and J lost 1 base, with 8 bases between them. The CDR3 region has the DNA TGTGCCAGCAGCTTACTAGGACAGAACACTGAAGCTTTCTTT. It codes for CASSLLGQNTEAFF.

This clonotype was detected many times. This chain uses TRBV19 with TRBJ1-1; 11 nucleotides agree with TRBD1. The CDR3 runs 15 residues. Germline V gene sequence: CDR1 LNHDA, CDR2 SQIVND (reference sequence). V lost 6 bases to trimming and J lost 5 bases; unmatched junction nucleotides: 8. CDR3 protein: CASRKGTGGFTEAFF. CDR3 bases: TGTGCCAGTAGAAAAGGGACAGGGGGTTTTACTGAAGCTTTCTTT.

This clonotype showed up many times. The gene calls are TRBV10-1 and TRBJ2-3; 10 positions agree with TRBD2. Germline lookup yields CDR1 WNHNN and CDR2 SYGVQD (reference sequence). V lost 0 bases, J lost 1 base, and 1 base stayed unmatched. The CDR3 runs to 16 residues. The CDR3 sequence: CASSESLAGGTDTQYF. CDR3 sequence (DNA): TGCGCCAGCAGTGAGTCCCTAGCGGGGGGCACAGATACGCAGTATTTT.

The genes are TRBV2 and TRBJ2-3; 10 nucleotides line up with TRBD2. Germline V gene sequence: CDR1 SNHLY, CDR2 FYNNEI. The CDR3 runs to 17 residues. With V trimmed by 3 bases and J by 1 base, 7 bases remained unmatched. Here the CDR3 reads CASSDRSGGAGTDTQYF. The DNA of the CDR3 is TGTGCCAGCAGTGATAGGAGCGGGGGGGCAGGCACAGATACGCAGTATTTT.

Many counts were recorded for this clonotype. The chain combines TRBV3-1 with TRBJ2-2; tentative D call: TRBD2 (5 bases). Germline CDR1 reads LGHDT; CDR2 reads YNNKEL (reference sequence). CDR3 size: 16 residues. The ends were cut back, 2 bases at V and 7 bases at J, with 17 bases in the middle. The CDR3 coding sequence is TGTGCCAGCAGCCAACACGGTAGAGCGAGGGTCGGGGAGCTGTTTTTT. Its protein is CASSQHGRARVGELFF.

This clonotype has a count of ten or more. The CDR3 reads CSARDFGLAGTYEQYF. The CDR3, as DNA: TGCAGTGCTAGAGACTTCGGACTAGCGGGGACCTACGAGCAGTACTTC. This chain uses TRBV20-1 with TRBJ2-7; 12 nucleotides line up with TRBD2. The CDR3 is 16 amino acids. CDR1 is DFQATT and CDR2 is SNEGSKA in the germline V gene (reference sequence). V gave up 0 bases and J gave up 2 bases; unmatched junction bases: 5.

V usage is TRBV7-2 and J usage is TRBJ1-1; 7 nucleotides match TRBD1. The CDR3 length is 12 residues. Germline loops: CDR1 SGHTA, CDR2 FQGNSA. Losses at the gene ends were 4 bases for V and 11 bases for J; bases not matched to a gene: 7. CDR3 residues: CASSSPGRGAFF. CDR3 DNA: TGTGCCAGCAGCTCACCCGGCAGGGGGGCTTTCTTT.

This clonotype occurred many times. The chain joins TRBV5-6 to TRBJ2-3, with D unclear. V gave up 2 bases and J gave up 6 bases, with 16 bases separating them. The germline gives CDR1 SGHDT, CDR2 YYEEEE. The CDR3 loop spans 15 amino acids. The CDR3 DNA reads TGTGCCAGCAGCTTTCGCCCAGCACCCAGGGATACGCAGTATTTT. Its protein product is CASSFRPAPRDTQYF.

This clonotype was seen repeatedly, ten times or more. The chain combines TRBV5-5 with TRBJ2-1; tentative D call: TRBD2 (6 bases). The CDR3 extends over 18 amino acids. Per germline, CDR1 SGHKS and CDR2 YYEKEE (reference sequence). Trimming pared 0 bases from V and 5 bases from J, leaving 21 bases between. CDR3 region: CASSLEVVGTWKDNEQFF. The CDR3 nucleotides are TGTGCCAGCAGCTTGGAAGTGGTCGGGACTTGGAAGGACAATGAGCAGTTCTTC. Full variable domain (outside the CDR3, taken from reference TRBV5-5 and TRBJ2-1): DAGVTQSPTHLIKTRGQQVTLRCSPISGHKSVSWYQQVLGQGPQFIFQYYEKEERGRGNFPDRFSARQFPNYSSELNVNALLLGDSALYLCASSLEVVGTWKDNEQFFGPGTRLTVL.

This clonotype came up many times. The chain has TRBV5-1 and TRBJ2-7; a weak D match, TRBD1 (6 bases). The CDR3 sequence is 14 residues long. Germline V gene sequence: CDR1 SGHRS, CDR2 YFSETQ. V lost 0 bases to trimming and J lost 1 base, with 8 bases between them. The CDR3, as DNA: TGCGCCAGCAGCTTGGACAGGGAGTCCTACGAGCAGTACTTC. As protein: CASSLDRESYEQYF.

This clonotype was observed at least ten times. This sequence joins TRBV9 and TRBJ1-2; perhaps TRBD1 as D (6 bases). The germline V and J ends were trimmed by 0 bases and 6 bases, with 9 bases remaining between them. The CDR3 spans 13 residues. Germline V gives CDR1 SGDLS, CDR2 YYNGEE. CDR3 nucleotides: TGTGCCAGCAGCGTAGGGGGGCAGAATGGCTACACCTTC. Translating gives CASSVGGQNGYTF. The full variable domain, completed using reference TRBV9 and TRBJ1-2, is DSGVTQTPKHLITATGQRVTLRCSPRSGDLSVYWYQQSLDQGLQFLIQYYNGEERAKGNILERFSAQQFPDLHSELNLSSLELGDSALYFCASSVGGQNGYTFGSGTRLTVV.

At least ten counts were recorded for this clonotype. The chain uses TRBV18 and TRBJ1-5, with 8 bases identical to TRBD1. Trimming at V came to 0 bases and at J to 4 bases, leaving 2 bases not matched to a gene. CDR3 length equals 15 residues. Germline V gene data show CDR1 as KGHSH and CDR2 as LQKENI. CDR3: CASSPPNRGNQPQHF. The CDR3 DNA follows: TGTGCCAGCTCACCACCTAACAGGGGGAATCAGCCCCAGCATTTT.

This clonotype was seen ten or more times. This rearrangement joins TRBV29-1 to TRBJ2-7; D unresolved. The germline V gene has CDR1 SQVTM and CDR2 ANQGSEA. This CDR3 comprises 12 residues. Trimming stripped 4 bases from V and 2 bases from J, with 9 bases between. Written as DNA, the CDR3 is TGCAGCGTTGCCCCCAGAACCTACGAGCAGTACTTC. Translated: CSVAPRTYEQYF.